The 26 T cell receptor beta chains reported below all come from one sample, sequenced in a study of blood T cell repertoires in COVID-19. TCRdb's copy holds only in-frame clones and misses some; the assay was immunoSEQ multiplex PCR. The profile shows about 480,000 clones, around nine tenths of them singletons. Sequencing was carried out using PBMCs or T cells enriched from blood (not recorded which). The receptor source for this set is a woman aged 40 to 49 who had recovered from COVID-19.

The chain couples TRBV14 to TRBJ1-2; 7 bases agree with TRBD1. Trimming cost V 1 base and J 7 bases; bases outside gene matches: 3. CDR1 is SGHDN, CDR2 FVKESK, per germline. The CDR3 has 13 amino acids. The CDR3 DNA is TGTGCCAGCAGCCAAGTTAGGACAGGTGGCTACACCTTC. Its translation: CASSQVRTGGYTF. The whole variable domain, remainder taken from reference TRBV14 and TRBJ1-2, is EAGVTQFPSHSVIEKGQTVTLRCDPISGHDNLYWYRRVMGKEIKFLLHFVKESKQDESGMPNNRFLAERTGGTYSTLKVQPAELEDSGVYFCASSQVRTGGYTFGSGTRLTVV.

This clone has a single count. The V call is TRBV11-3, the J call TRBJ2-6, with 11 positions matching TRBD1. CDR1 and CDR2 (germline): SGHNT, YENEEA. V lost 10 bases, J lost 1 base, and 3 bases stayed unmatched. The CDR3 loop spans 15 amino acids. CDR3 sequence: CATRDRGSGANVLTF. The CDR3 coding sequence is TGTGCCACCCGGGACAGGGGGTCTGGGGCCAACGTCCTGACTTTC. The full variable domain, with the rest looked up from reference TRBV11-3 and TRBJ2-6, is EAGVVQSPRYKIIEKKQPVAFWCNPISGHNTLYWYLQNLGQGPELLIRYENEEAVDDSQLPKDRFSAERLKGVDSTLKIQPAELGDSAVYLCATRDRGSGANVLTFGAGSRLTVL.

This chain connects TRBV10-1 to TRBJ1-2, with D unclear. V gave up 0 bases and J gave up 6 bases, with 11 bases separating them. Germline V CDR1 and CDR2: WNHNN, SYGVQD (reference sequence). The CDR3 sequence is 14 residues long. The CDR3 is CASSESGGTHGYTF. The CDR3 region has the DNA TGCGCCAGCAGTGAGTCCGGAGGAACCCATGGCTACACCTTC.

The V gene is TRBV4-3, the J gene TRBJ2-1; the D is unclear. Germline loops: CDR1 LGHNA, CDR2 YSLEER. The V gene lost 5 bases and the J gene lost 0 bases, with 11 bases spanning the gap. The CDR3 is made up of 15 amino acids. The CDR3 protein is CASSSERSSYNEQFF. The CDR3 DNA reads as TGCGCCAGCAGCTCGGAAAGGAGCTCCTACAATGAGCAGTTCTTC.

The chain couples TRBV18 to TRBJ2-7; 7 bases line up with TRBD1. The trim removed 4 bases at V and 6 bases at J, leaving 12 bases unmatched. Germline values: CDR1 KGHSH, CDR2 LQKENI. The CDR3 is 15 amino acids. This CDR3 reads CASSRDRPPRSEQYF. CDR3 DNA: TGTGCCAGCTCACGGGACAGACCTCCTAGGAGCGAGCAGTACTTC.

Only one count was recorded for this clone. This chain uses TRBV15 with TRBJ1-4; the D gene is possibly TRBD1 (5 bases). CDR1 and CDR2 (germline): LNHNV, YYDKDF (reference sequence). Trimming took off 0 bases at V and 6 bases at J, with 14 bases between the two ends. This CDR3 region has 16 residues. This CDR3 is CATSRDTGGRDEKLFF. CDR3 DNA sequence: TGTGCCACCAGCAGAGATACCGGGGGAAGGGATGAAAAACTGTTTTTT.

This chain links TRBV19 with TRBJ1-1; D might be TRBD1 (6 bases). V was clipped by 5 bases and J by 0 bases, with 13 bases between them. CDR1 is LNHDA and CDR2 is SQIVND in the germline V gene (reference sequence). CDR3 size: 15 residues. CDR3 coding DNA: TGTGCCAGTAGTCAAGGGGGACGGATGAACACTGAAGCTTTCTTT. This codes for CASSQGGRMNTEAFF.

This rearrangement joins TRBV24-1 to TRBJ1-6; D possibly corresponds to TRBD1 (6 bases). This CDR3 is 14 amino acids long. Trimming took 6 bases from V and 10 from J, leaving 15 bases between them. Looked up from germline, CDR1 is KGHDR and CDR2 is SFDVKD. The CDR3 DNA sequence: TGTGCCACCAGTCCGGGACATTCCTCCTCACCCCTCCACTTT. Translating it yields CATSPGHSSSPLHF.

The rearrangement uses TRBV4-3 and TRBJ2-5, with D unresolved. V dropped 3 bases and J dropped 3 bases, with 8 bases sitting between them. The CDR3 is 13 amino acids. Germline V gene data show CDR1 as LGHNA and CDR2 as YSLEER. Here the CDR3 reads CASSHGRKETQYF. The CDR3 DNA follows: TGCGCCAGCAGCCATGGGCGTAAAGAGACCCAGTACTTC.

The V and J genes are TRBV19 and TRBJ2-2; 10 nucleotides match TRBD1. CDR3 length: 16 residues. CDR1 is LNHDA and CDR2 is SQIVND in the germline V gene (reference sequence). The junction had 15 bases not matched to a gene; V was cut back by 10 bases and J by 7 bases. CDR3 in amino acids: CATSAPWDRGLGELFF. The CDR3 DNA sequence: TGTGCCACCTCGGCACCTTGGGACAGGGGACTCGGGGAGCTGTTTTTT. The whole variable domain, remainder taken from reference TRBV19 and TRBJ2-2, is DGGITQSPKYLFRKEGQNVTLSCEQNLNHDAMYWYRQDPGQGLRLIYYSQIVNDFQKGDIAEGYSVSREKKESFPLTVTSAQKNPTAFYLCATSAPWDRGLGELFFGEGSRLTVL.

About this clone: Other DNA variants within this sample encode the same CDR3. CDR3 sequence (DNA): TGTGCCAGCAGCTCTTCGTACGAGCAGTACTTC. It codes for CASSSSYEQYF. The V and J genes are TRBV11-3 and TRBJ2-7; D is unresolved. The CDR3 totals 11 residues. The V and J ends lost 4 bases and 4 bases respectively, with 5 bases between them. CDR1 and CDR2 from the germline V gene are SGHNT and YENEEA. Based on the CDR3 plus reference TRBV11-3 and TRBJ2-7, the full variable domain is EAGVVQSPRYKIIEKKQPVAFWCNPISGHNTLYWYLQNLGQGPELLIRYENEEAVDDSQLPKDRFSAERLKGVDSTLKIQPAELGDSAVYLCASSSSYEQYFGPGTRLTVT.

The chain joins TRBV6-1 to TRBJ2-3; 8 bases align to TRBD2. The V and J ends lost 2 bases and 12 bases, in that order; junction bases with no gene match: 7. The CDR3 spans 13 residues. Germline values: CDR1 MNHNS, CDR2 SASEGT. This CDR3 is CASSESVRGGQYF. DNA of the CDR3: TGTGCCAGCAGTGAAAGTGTTCGGGGGGGTCAGTATTTT.

This clone was picked up a small number of times. The V and J genes are TRBV18 and TRBJ1-4; TRBD1 might be the D (5 bases). Germline V gene sequence: CDR1 KGHSH, CDR2 LQKENI. The length of the CDR3 is 17 residues. V was clipped by 6 bases and J by 8 bases, with 25 bases between them. For the CDR3, the DNA is TGTGCCAGCTCCCCCCTCAGGGAGGCCCGCTCCGGGGAAAAACTGTTTTTT. Translation gives CASSPLREARSGEKLFF.

The CDR3 reads CASSLAGHDDQPQHF. The CDR3, as DNA: TGTGCCAGCAGCTTAGCCGGACACGACGATCAGCCCCAGCATTTT. V usage is TRBV7-9 and J usage is TRBJ1-5; D is possibly TRBD1 (5 bases). This CDR3 has 15 residues. The ends were cut back, 0 bases at V and 5 bases at J, with 11 bases in the middle. Germline V gives CDR1 SEHNR, CDR2 FQNEAQ (reference sequence).

In its sample, this clone was seen a few times. The chain has TRBV2 and TRBJ1-2; 11 positions match TRBD1. This CDR3 region has 15 residues. The V gene's germline CDR1 is SNHLY and CDR2 FYNNEI. V dropped 4 bases and J dropped 4; count of bases not matched to a gene: 5. For the CDR3, the DNA is TGTGCCAGCAGTGCTGGGACAGGGGGATTCTATGGCTACACCTTC. Translation: CASSAGTGGFYGYTF.

This sequence joins TRBV3-1 (or the pseudogene TRBV3-2) and TRBJ1-4; D is uncertain. The CDR3 contains 13 residues. Per the germline V gene, CDR1 is LGHDT and CDR2 is YNNKEL (reference sequence). Trimming removed 5 bases from V and 2 bases from J, with 6 bases in between. The CDR3 DNA reads as TGTGCCAGCAGCTACGGGACTAATGAAAAACTGTTTTTT. It codes for CASSYGTNEKLFF.

The chain joins TRBV24-1 to TRBJ1-5; no clear D. The CDR3 totals 14 residues. Trimming took 4 bases from V and 0 from J, leaving 6 bases between them. In germline, CDR1 is KGHDR, CDR2 SFDVKD. CDR3 in DNA: TGTGCCACCAGTGACAGTTTTAGCAATCAGCCCCAGCATTTT. Translating it yields CATSDSFSNQPQHF.

The rearrangement joins TRBV27 to TRBJ2-1; a possible D gene is TRBD1 (6 bases). Trimming took off 3 bases at V and 6 bases at J, with 24 bases between the two ends. Germline V CDR1 and CDR2: MNHEY, SMNVEV (reference sequence). The CDR3 totals 18 residues. The chain's CDR3 is CASSFFVRQDLPINEQFF. As DNA, the CDR3 is TGTGCCAGCAGTTTTTTTGTCCGACAGGATCTGCCAATCAATGAGCAGTTCTTC.

J is TRBJ2-1 and V is TRBV5-6; D may be TRBD1 (6 bases). Per germline, CDR1 SGHDT and CDR2 YYEEEE. The germline V and J ends were trimmed by 4 bases and 6 bases, with 11 bases remaining between them. The length of the CDR3 is 13 residues. In DNA form, the CDR3 reads TGTGCCAGCAGCGGGTTGACAGGCAATGAGCAGTTCTTC. This codes for CASSGLTGNEQFF.

J is TRBJ1-5 and V is TRBV27; D not resolved. Deletions cut 4 bases from V and 2 bases from J, with 9 bases between. The CDR3 length is 14 residues. Germline V gene lookup returns CDR1 MNHEY and CDR2 SMNVEV (reference sequence). The DNA of the CDR3 is TGTGCCAGCAGTTACTATGGAGGCAATCAGCCCCAGCATTTT. It encodes CASSYYGGNQPQHF.

The V call is TRBV6-5, the J call TRBJ1-2, with 7 positions matching TRBD1. From germline, CDR1 is MNHEY and CDR2 SVGAGI. The CDR3 extends over 15 amino acids. Trimming took 2 bases from V and 5 from J; bases not matched to a gene: 8. The CDR3 bases are TGTGCCAGCAGTTACGGACAGGAAGGGGGATATGGCTACACCTTC. This gives the protein CASSYGQEGGYGYTF.

The chain recombines TRBV12-3 or TRBV12-4 with TRBJ2-1, with D possibly TRBD1 on 6 matching bases. The CDR3 totals 13 residues. V was clipped by 3 bases and J by 7 bases, with 10 bases between them. The CDR3: CASSFRTANEQFF. The CDR3 nucleotides are TGTGCCAGCAGTTTCCGGACAGCTAATGAGCAGTTCTTC.

V gene TRBV5-1 combines with J gene TRBJ1-1, with D perhaps matching TRBD1 (6 bases). Trimming removed 1 base from V and 3 bases from J, with 13 bases in between. Germline loops: CDR1 SGHRS, CDR2 YFSETQ. This CDR3 comprises 15 residues. The CDR3 reads CASSLSGTLYTEAFF. CDR3 DNA: TGCGCCAGCAGCTTGTCCGGGACACTCTACACTGAAGCTTTCTTT.

The chain combines TRBV28 with TRBJ1-5; a weak D match, TRBD1 (6 bases). CDR1 is MDHEN, CDR2 SYDVKM, per germline. Trimming stripped 2 bases from V and 3 bases from J, with 20 bases between. The CDR3 runs to 18 residues. The CDR3 region is CASSLPDQPGHLNQPQHF. The DNA for the CDR3 is TGTGCCAGCAGTTTACCAGACCAACCGGGACACCTCAATCAGCCCCAGCATTTT.

The chain recombines TRBV7-9 with TRBJ1-4; TRBD1 is a possible D gene (5 bases). Trimming cost V 5 bases and J 5 bases, with 12 bases left between them. The CDR3 length is 14 residues. The germline V gene encodes CDR1 SEHNR and CDR2 FQNEAQ (reference sequence). CDR3 in DNA: TGTGCCAGCAGCCCGGGGGGGACGAATGAAAAACTGTTTTTT. As protein: CASSPGGTNEKLFF.

The rearrangement uses TRBV4-2 and TRBJ2-1; 8 bases align to TRBD2. V trimming: 4 bases; J trimming: 5 bases; junction bases outside the gene matches: 7. The length of the CDR3 is 15 residues. The germline gives CDR1 LGHNA, CDR2 YNFKEQ. As DNA, the CDR3 is TGTGCCAGCAGCCCAGGCACTAGCGGCGACAATGAGCAGTTCTTC. Its protein product is CASSPGTSGDNEQFF.